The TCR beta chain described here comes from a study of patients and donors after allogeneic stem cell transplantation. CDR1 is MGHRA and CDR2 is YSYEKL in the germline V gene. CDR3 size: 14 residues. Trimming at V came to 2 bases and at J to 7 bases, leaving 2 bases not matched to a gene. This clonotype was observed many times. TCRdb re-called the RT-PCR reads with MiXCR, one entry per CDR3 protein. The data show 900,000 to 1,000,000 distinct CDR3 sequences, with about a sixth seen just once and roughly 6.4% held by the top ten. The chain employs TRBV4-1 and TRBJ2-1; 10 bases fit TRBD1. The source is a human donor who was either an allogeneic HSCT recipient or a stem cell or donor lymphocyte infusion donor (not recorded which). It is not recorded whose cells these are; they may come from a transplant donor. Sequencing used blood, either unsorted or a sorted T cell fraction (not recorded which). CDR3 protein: CASSQWTGGNEQFF. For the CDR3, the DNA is TGCGCCAGCAGCCAATGGACAGGGGGGAATGAGCAGTTCTTC.